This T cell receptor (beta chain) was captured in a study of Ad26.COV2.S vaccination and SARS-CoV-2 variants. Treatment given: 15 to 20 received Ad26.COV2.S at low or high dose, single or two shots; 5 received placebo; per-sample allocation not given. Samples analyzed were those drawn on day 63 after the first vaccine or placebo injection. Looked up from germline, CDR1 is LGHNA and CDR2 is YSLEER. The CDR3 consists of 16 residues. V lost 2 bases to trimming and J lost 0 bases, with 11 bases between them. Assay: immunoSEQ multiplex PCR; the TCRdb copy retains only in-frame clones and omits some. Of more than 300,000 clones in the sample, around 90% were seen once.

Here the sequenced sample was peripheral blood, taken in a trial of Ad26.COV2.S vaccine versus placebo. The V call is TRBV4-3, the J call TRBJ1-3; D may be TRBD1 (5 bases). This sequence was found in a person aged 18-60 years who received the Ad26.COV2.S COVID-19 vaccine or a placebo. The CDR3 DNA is TGCGCCAGCAGCCAATCAGCCGGGGGCTCTGGAAACACCATATATTTT. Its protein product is CASSQSAGGSGNTIYF.